The sequence of this T cell receptor beta chain was determined in a study of cytomegalovirus exposure and HLA in healthy donors. From germline, CDR1 is LNHDA and CDR2 SQIVND (reference sequence). The CDR3 totals 16 residues. Trimming removed 5 bases from V and 7 bases from J, with 21 bases in between. 13 Jbeta primers and 60 Vbeta primers were used for the PCR. The data were produced by immunoSEQ multiplex PCR, yet TCRdb's version contains in-frame clones alone and is incomplete. Of about 170,000 clones listed, over 70% are singletons. The sequenced material came from PBMCs. The chain uses TRBV19 and TRBJ1-5; D may be TRBD1 (6 bases). This TCR came from a young woman in good health and CMV-seropositive. The CDR3 region has the DNA TGTGCCAGTAGTGTACGAACAGGGTATCGATACCAGCCCCAGCATTTT. Translated, it gives CASSVRTGYRYQPQHF.